This TCR beta chain was sequenced in a study of response to subunit inactivated influenza vaccine. TCRdb ran MiXCR on the RT-PCR reads and lists one entry per CDR3 protein. The profile covers 150,000 to 200,000 distinct CDR3 sequences, with approximately 12% appearing a single time and 25% to 30% taken by the ten largest. This clonotype has a count of ten or more. The CDR3 extends over 14 amino acids. Germline V CDR1 and CDR2: KGHSH, LQKENI. V was clipped by 1 base and J by 7 bases, with 10 bases between them. The same specimen was also included in a second study, on T cells expressing NK-cell markers. This second report adds: cDNA encoding TCR beta was synthesized via 5'RACE template switching incorporating UMIs. It was sorted CD3+CD56-NKG2C+, CD3+CD56+NKG2C- and CD3+CD56+NKG2C+ T cells that provided the TCR beta repertoires.

This clonotype was obtained from a man in his fifties who received an inactivated influenza vaccine. The V call is TRBV18, the J call TRBJ2-2, with no clear D. The sample in question was CD8+ T cells sorted from PBMCs, obtained roughly 12 days after vaccination. The CDR3 DNA follows: TGTGCCAGCTCACCACGGTTTGCAGGCGGGGAGCTGTTTTTT. Amino acid sequence: CASSPRFAGGELFF. The full variable domain, with the rest looked up from reference TRBV18 and TRBJ2-2, is NAGVMQNPRHLVRRRGQEARLRCSPMKGHSHVYWYRQLPEEGLKFMVYLQKENIIDESGMPKERFSAEFPKEGPSILRIQQVVRGDSAAYFCASSPRFAGGELFFGEGSRLTVL.